These T cell receptor beta chains were read from a single sample in a study of beta chain features in type 1 diabetes. The repertoire was sequenced with immunoSEQ multiplex PCR; TCRdb's copy has only in-frame clones and lacks some. This repertoire shows a few hundred thousand clones, about 32% found once; its top ten account for more than 0.055%. Specimen: naive CD4+ T cells from blood. The source of these receptors is a man younger than 30 in good health. The CDR3 runs from the conserved cysteine through the conserved F or W. The order of the fields is CDR3 length, V gene, J gene, D gene, clone size, CDR3 DNA, CDR3 protein. The D gene is left open where the match is weak. The listing skips clone size in some rows; elsewhere it reads once, few, many or a size class.

16	TRBV28	TRBJ1-2	.	.	TGTGCCAGCAGTTCCTCCCGGGGGGACATCTACTATGGCTACACCTTC	CASSSSRGDIYYGYTF
11	TRBV6-6	TRBJ2-3	.	.	TGTGCCAGCAGTTACTCCGGACTTCAGTATTTT	CASSYSGLQYF
16	TRBV7-2	TRBJ2-3	.	few	TGTGCCAGCAGCTCGCAACAGGGAGGAGCTACAGATACGCAGTATTTT	CASSSQQGGATDTQYF
14	TRBV19	TRBJ2-7	.	.	TGTGCCAGTAGTTTCATCGGGCCTGACTACGAGCAGTACTTC	CASSFIGPDYEQYF
13	TRBV10-3	TRBJ2-5	.	few	TGTGCCATCAGTGGACAGGACCAAGAGACCCAGTACTTC	CAISGQDQETQYF
18	TRBV5-4	TRBJ2-1	TRBD1	.	TGTGCCAGCAGCTCGGCGCGGGACAGGCCAAGCTCCTACAATGAGCAGTTCTTC	CASSSARDRPSSYNEQFF
15	TRBV7-6	TRBJ1-1	.	few	TGTGCCAGCAGCTTAGCGCTACCGGGTCGAACTGAAGCTTTCTTT	CASSLALPGRTEAFF
16	TRBV5-4	TRBJ2-7	TRBD1	few	TGTGCCAGCAGCTCGGGTGCCGGGACAGGGTCCTACGAGCAGTACTTC	CASSSGAGTGSYEQYF
16	TRBV4-1	TRBJ2-4	TRBD2	.	TGCGCCAGCAGCCATCCCCTAGCGGACGCCAAAAACATTCAGTACTTC	CASSHPLADAKNIQYF
11	TRBV29-1	TRBJ2-3	.	few	TGCAGCGTTTATAGCCCAGATACGCAGTATTTT	CSVYSPDTQYF
15	TRBV9	TRBJ2-3	.	.	TGTGCCCGCAGCGCGTCCGGGACCTCCTCGGATACGCAGTATTTT	CARSASGTSSDTQYF
14	TRBV30	TRBJ2-2	.	.	TGTGCCTGGAGTCGGGGAGCGGGCACCGGGGAGCTGTTTTTT	CAWSRGAGTGELFF
12	TRBV19	TRBJ1-1	.	.	TGTGCCAGTAGCCGCGGGTGGACTGAAGCTTTCTTT	CASSRGWTEAFF
13	TRBV7-2	TRBJ2-3	.	.	TGTGCCAGCACTAGGGTTGGGCTGGATACGCAGTATTTT	CASTRVGLDTQYF
15	TRBV19	TRBJ1-5	.	.	TGTGCCAGTAGCGCGGCACCCTATAGCAATCAGCCCCAGCATTTT	CASSAAPYSNQPQHF
12	TRBV10-3	TRBJ1-2	.	few	TGTGCCATCAGCGGCCCGCTGTCTGGCTACACCTTC	CAISGPLSGYTF
13	TRBV30	TRBJ2-7	.	.	TGTGCCTGGAGTGCCGGGGCCGCCTACGAGCAGTACTTC	CAWSAGAAYEQYF
15	TRBV10-3	TRBJ2-6	.	few	TGTGCCATCAAGGGGGAAGGTTCTGGGGCCAACGTCCTGACTTTC	CAIKGEGSGANVLTF
15	TRBV30	TRBJ2-7	TRBD2	few	TGTGCCTGGAGTGTAAGGCTAGCGGGAGCCGGCGAGCAGTACTTC	CAWSVRLAGAGEQYF
15	TRBV5-1	TRBJ2-1	TRBD1	.	TGCGCCAGCAGCTGGGACAGTGGCTCCTACAATGAGCAGTTCTTC	CASSWDSGSYNEQFF
14	TRBV4-3	TRBJ2-1	.	.	TGCGCCAGCAGCCAAGTTTTCAGGGACGATGAGCAGTTCTTC	CASSQVFRDDEQFF
14	TRBV30	TRBJ2-7	.	few	TGTGCCTGGAGTGCCGACAGGACTTCCTACGAGCAGTACTTC	CAWSADRTSYEQYF
13	TRBV29-1	TRBJ1-2	.	few	TGCAGCGCCCACGGGGGGTCTAACTATGGCTACACCTTC	CSAHGGSNYGYTF
14	TRBV9	TRBJ1-4	TRBD1	.	TGTGCCAGCAGCGCGGGACAGGGAAAGGAAAAACTGTTTTTT	CASSAGQGKEKLFF
15	TRBV5-1	TRBJ2-1	TRBD2	few	TGCGCCAGCAGCGTGACTAGCGGGACCTACAATGAGCAGTTCTTC	CASSVTSGTYNEQFF
15	TRBV5-1	TRBJ2-5	TRBD1	.	TGCGCCAGCAGCTTGGAGGGACAGGGGCGAGAGACCCAGTACTTC	CASSLEGQGRETQYF
13	TRBV7-2	TRBJ2-1	TRBD1	few	TGTGCCAGCAGCTCCCAGGGGGCGACTGAGCAGTTCTTC	CASSSQGATEQFF